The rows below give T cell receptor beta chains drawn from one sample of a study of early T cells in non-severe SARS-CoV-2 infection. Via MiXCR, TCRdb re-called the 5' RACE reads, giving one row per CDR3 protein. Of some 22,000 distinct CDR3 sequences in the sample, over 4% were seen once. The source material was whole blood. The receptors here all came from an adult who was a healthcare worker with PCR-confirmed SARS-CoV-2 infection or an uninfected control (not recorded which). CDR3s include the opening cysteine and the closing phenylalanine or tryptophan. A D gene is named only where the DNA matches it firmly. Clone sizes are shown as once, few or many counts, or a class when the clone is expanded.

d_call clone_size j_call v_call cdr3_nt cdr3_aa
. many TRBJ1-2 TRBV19 TGTGCCAGTAGTATAGATCTGGAGTACCGGTATGGCTACACCTTC CASSIDLEYRYGYTF
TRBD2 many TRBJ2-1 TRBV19 TGTGCCAGTAGCCCCGGGACTAGCTCTTGGAATGAGCAGTTCTTC CASSPGTSSWNEQFF
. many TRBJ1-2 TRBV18 TGTGCCAGCTCACCCGGAGAGGGGCAAGGCTACACCTTC CASSPGEGQGYTF
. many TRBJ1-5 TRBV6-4 TGTGCCAGCCCAGGACGGATTAATCAGCCCCAGCATTTT CASPGRINQPQHF
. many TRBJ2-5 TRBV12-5 TGTGCTAGTGGTTTGGGACAGCAAGAGACCCAGTACTTC CASGLGQQETQYF
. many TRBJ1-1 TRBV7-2 TGTGCCAGCAGCTTGTATCGGACTGAAGCTTTCTTT CASSLYRTEAFF
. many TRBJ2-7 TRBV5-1 TGCGCCAGCAGCTTGGAGGGGGGATACGAGCAGTACTTC CASSLEGGYEQYF
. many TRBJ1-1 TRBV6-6 TGTGCCAGCAGTTACGGGAGGACCCAGAACACTGAAGCTTTCTTT CASSYGRTQNTEAFF
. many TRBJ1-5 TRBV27 TGTGCCAGCAGTCCAGCCCCGGGGCAGGGTTTCAATCAGCCCCAGCATTTT CASSPAPGQGFNQPQHF
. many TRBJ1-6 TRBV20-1 TGCAGTGCTATGTTTTACGGAAGGACTAATTCACCCCTCCACTTT CSAMFYGRTNSPLHF
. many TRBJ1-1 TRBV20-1 TGCAGTGATGGCAGTTTGAACACTGAAGCTTTCTTT CSDGSLNTEAFF
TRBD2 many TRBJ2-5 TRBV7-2 TGTGCCAGCAGCTCACAGCGGGGGGCAGAGACCCAGTACTTC CASSSQRGAETQYF
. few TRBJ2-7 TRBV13 TGTGCCAGCAGCTTAGAGGCCAGGGGCTACGAGCAGTACTTC CASSLEARGYEQYF
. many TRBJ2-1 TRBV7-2 TGTGCCAGCAGCTTAGATCAAGGTCTTATCAATGAGCAGTTCTTC CASSLDQGLINEQFF
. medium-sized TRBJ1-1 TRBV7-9 TGTGCCAGCAGCTTAGGGGTCACTGAAGCTTTCTTT CASSLGVTEAFF
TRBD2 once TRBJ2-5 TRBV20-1 TGCAGTGCTAAACTAGCGGGGTATCAAGAGACCCAGTACTTC CSAKLAGYQETQYF
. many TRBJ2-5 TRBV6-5 TGTGCCAGCAGTTACCTGGGCCTCCAAGAGACCCAGTACTTC CASSYLGLQETQYF
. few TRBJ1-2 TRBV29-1 TGCAGCGCTGTCAGGGTCCCCACCTATGGCTACACCTTC CSAVRVPTYGYTF
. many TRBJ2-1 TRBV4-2 TGTGCCAGCAGCCAAGATGGGCTCTTACTTGAGCAGTTCTTC CASSQDGLLLEQFF
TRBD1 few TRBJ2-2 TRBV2 TGTGCCAGCAGTGTCCACCGGGACAGGGTACGAACCGGGGAGCTGTTTTTT CASSVHRDRVRTGELFF